This is a list of T cell receptor beta chains from one sample in a study of blood T cell repertoires in COVID-19. The method was immunoSEQ multiplex PCR; TCRdb's version includes in-frame clones alone and lacks a portion of them. This table has around 70,000 clones, about nine tenths appearing once. The sequenced sample consisted of peripheral blood. Receptor source: a human donor in a cohort sampled during active COVID-19. Both conserved end residues are part of each CDR3. A D gene is named only where the DNA matches it firmly. Some rows mark clone size as missing; the rest say once, few, many or name a class of expanded clone.

clone size: NA
V gene: TRBV5-6
D gene: NA
J gene: TRBJ1-1
CDR3 protein: CASSLVDSPNTEAFF
CDR3 DNA: TGTGCCAGCAGCTTGGTGGACAGCCCGAACACTGAAGCTTTCTTT

clone size: NA
V gene: TRBV5-1
D gene: TRBD2
J gene: TRBJ2-5
CDR3 protein: CASSLGTSGSRETQYF
CDR3 DNA: TGCGCCAGCAGTTTGGGGACTAGCGGGAGTAGGGAGACCCAGTACTTC

clone size: NA
V gene: TRBV9
D gene: TRBD1
J gene: TRBJ1-6
CDR3 protein: CASSARDRFNSPLHF
CDR3 DNA: TGTGCCAGCAGCGCCCGGGACAGGTTTAATTCACCCCTCCACTTT

clone size: NA
V gene: TRBV5-1
D gene: NA
J gene: TRBJ2-2
CDR3 protein: CASRGGENTGELFF
CDR3 DNA: TGCGCCAGCAGGGGCGGGGAGAACACCGGGGAGCTGTTTTTT

clone size: NA
V gene: TRBV3-1/TRBV3-2
D gene: TRBD2
J gene: TRBJ2-5
CDR3 protein: CASSQRRGGTGAETQYF
CDR3 DNA: TGTGCCAGCAGCCAACGTCGCGGGGGGACCGGCGCAGAGACCCAGTACTTC

clone size: NA
V gene: TRBV5-1
D gene: NA
J gene: TRBJ1-1
CDR3 protein: CASSLSTARDTEAFF
CDR3 DNA: TGCGCCAGCAGCTTGAGTACTGCCAGGGACACTGAAGCTTTCTTT

clone size: few
V gene: TRBV5-4
D gene: TRBD1
J gene: TRBJ2-1
CDR3 protein: CASSPTGTGGQQFF
CDR3 DNA: TGTGCCAGCAGCCCTACCGGGACAGGGGGACAGCAGTTCTTC

clone size: NA
V gene: TRBV13
D gene: NA
J gene: TRBJ2-3
CDR3 protein: CASSRAGRTDTQYF
CDR3 DNA: TGTGCCAGCAGCCGAGCGGGCCGCACAGATACGCAGTATTTT

clone size: NA
V gene: TRBV6-6
D gene: NA
J gene: TRBJ2-3
CDR3 protein: CASAGGGDTQYF
CDR3 DNA: TGTGCCAGCGCTGGGGGCGGAGATACGCAGTATTTT

clone size: NA
V gene: TRBV11-2
D gene: TRBD2
J gene: TRBJ2-3
CDR3 protein: CASKGERGRWDTQYF
CDR3 DNA: TGTGCCAGCAAAGGGGAGCGCGGGAGGTGGGATACGCAGTATTTT

clone size: NA
V gene: TRBV28
D gene: NA
J gene: TRBJ2-2
CDR3 protein: CASSLLTGELFF
CDR3 DNA: TGTGCCAGCAGTTTGCTGACTGGGGAGCTGTTTTTT

clone size: NA
V gene: TRBV7-8
D gene: NA
J gene: TRBJ2-5
CDR3 protein: CASSRTVRETQYF
CDR3 DNA: TGTGCCAGCAGCCGGACTGTCAGAGAGACCCAGTACTTC

clone size: NA
V gene: TRBV5-4
D gene: TRBD1
J gene: TRBJ1-3
CDR3 protein: CASKREGASSGNTIYF
CDR3 DNA: TGTGCCAGCAAAAGAGAGGGGGCCAGCTCTGGAAACACCATATATTTT

clone size: NA
V gene: TRBV4-2
D gene: TRBD1
J gene: TRBJ2-7
CDR3 protein: CASSRDRDYEQYF
CDR3 DNA: TGTGCCAGCAGCCGGGACAGGGATTACGAGCAGTACTTC

clone size: NA
V gene: TRBV6-5
D gene: NA
J gene: TRBJ1-4
CDR3 protein: CASRAAANREKLFF
CDR3 DNA: TGTGCCAGCAGGGCGGCAGCTAATCGTGAAAAACTGTTTTTT

clone size: NA
V gene: TRBV9
D gene: NA
J gene: TRBJ2-1
CDR3 protein: CASSVGPSEGRSSYNEQFF
CDR3 DNA: TGTGCCAGCAGCGTAGGGCCGTCCGAGGGAAGAAGCTCCTACAATGAGCAGTTCTTC

clone size: few
V gene: TRBV10-3
D gene: NA
J gene: TRBJ2-4
CDR3 protein: CATRTTLAKNIQYF
CDR3 DNA: TGTGCCACGAGGACTACCCTAGCCAAAAACATTCAGTACTTC

clone size: NA
V gene: TRBV6-6
D gene: TRBD1
J gene: TRBJ1-6
CDR3 protein: CASSPRDRGSTPLHF
CDR3 DNA: TGTGCCAGCAGTCCCAGGGACAGGGGTTCGACACCCCTCCACTTT

clone size: NA
V gene: TRBV24-1
D gene: NA
J gene: TRBJ1-1
CDR3 protein: CATSDSTSNTEAFF
CDR3 DNA: TGTGCCACCAGTGATTCGACAAGCAACACTGAAGCTTTCTTT

clone size: NA
V gene: TRBV7-9
D gene: NA
J gene: TRBJ1-5
CDR3 protein: CASSLMGPNQPQHF
CDR3 DNA: TGTGCCAGCAGCTTAATGGGCCCCAATCAGCCCCAGCATTTT

clone size: NA
V gene: TRBV12-3/TRBV12-4
D gene: NA
J gene: TRBJ2-5
CDR3 protein: CASSFVGMETQYF
CDR3 DNA: TGTGCCAGCAGTTTTGTCGGGATGGAGACCCAGTACTTC

clone size: NA
V gene: TRBV6-5
D gene: NA
J gene: TRBJ1-1
CDR3 protein: CASTLPGVSTEAFF
CDR3 DNA: TGTGCCAGCACCCTACCGGGGGTAAGCACTGAAGCTTTCTTT

clone size: NA
V gene: TRBV6-5
D gene: NA
J gene: TRBJ1-2
CDR3 protein: CASTLRAGSYGYTF
CDR3 DNA: TGTGCCAGCACTCTCCGCGCGGGGAGTTATGGCTACACCTTC

clone size: NA
V gene: TRBV29-1
D gene: TRBD2
J gene: TRBJ2-2
CDR3 protein: CSTPASGGANTGELFF
CDR3 DNA: TGCAGCACCCCAGCCAGCGGGGGGGCGAACACCGGGGAGCTGTTTTTT